A selection of T cell receptor beta chains follows, all from one sample in a study of OX40 agonist ivuxolimab in advanced cancers. Clones were read by immunoSEQ multiplex PCR, and TCRdb kept only the in-frame ones, dropping some. The table lists 100,000 or so clones, 91% of them singletons. The starting material was CD4+ or CD8+ T cells sorted from blood, obtained in a trial of the OX40 agonist ivuxolimab. These receptors came from an adult with an advanced solid tumor such as melanoma, head and neck, liver or kidney cancer. The CDR3 runs from the conserved cysteine through the conserved F or W.

v_gene	j_gene	CDR3aa
TRBV10-2	TRBJ2-7	CASSGTSDDYEQYF
TRBV28	TRBJ1-5	CASSLLNYGGGRQPQHF
TRBV7-2	TRBJ2-2	CASSLVLGTGELFF
TRBV7-2	TRBJ1-5	CASSLEARSNQPQHF
TRBV18	TRBJ1-5	CASSLGTGRSNQPQHF
TRBV18	TRBJ1-1	CASSPTQLLGTGLNEAFF
TRBV10-3	TRBJ1-1	CAIRSRTQDTEAFF
TRBV7-2	TRBJ1-5	CASSLEGGNQPQHF
TRBV11-3	TRBJ2-4	CASSLRIAKNIQYF
TRBV4-3	TRBJ2-1	CASSQDSGLDSSYNEQFF
TRBV7-6	TRBJ1-5	CASSYGWDQPQHF
TRBV15	TRBJ2-1	CATSRAASSYNEQFF
TRBV7-2	TRBJ2-5	CASSLGQGGGKTQYF
TRBV15	TRBJ2-5	CATSRAVQQQETQYF
TRBV6-5	TRBJ2-7	CASSSAGTGGAGEQYF
TRBV2	TRBJ2-2	CASSEFQGSRTGELFF
TRBV18	TRBJ1-5	CASSRDRMNQPQHF
TRBV28	TRBJ2-7	CASSLLAEYDYEQYF
TRBV6-6	TRBJ2-7	CASSHQGWETSYEQYF
TRBV11-1	TRBJ1-1	CASSLGRTAEAFF
TRBV5-4	TRBJ2-1	CASSRLAGGHNEQFF
TRBV4-2	TRBJ1-1	CASSQDRNRVSEAFF
TRBV28	TRBJ1-1	CASSLTGTGGWTEAFF
TRBV7-8	TRBJ2-5	CASSLKSNPGTQYF
TRBV20-1	TRBJ1-1	CSARVSQAFF
TRBV28	TRBJ2-1	CASSLLERRNEQFF
TRBV25-1	TRBJ2-2	CASSDPTNTGELFF
TRBV10-2	TRBJ2-3	CASKQGTSTDTQYF
TRBV7-9	TRBJ2-6	CASSPTRAGANVLTF
TRBV5-4	TRBJ2-1	CASTSGSYNEQFF
TRBV5-1	TRBJ2-7	CASRRDVRDEQYF
TRBV7-9	TRBJ1-1	CASSFVGGNTEAFF
TRBV15	TRBJ2-7	CATSRDLGGQQYF
TRBV6-5	TRBJ1-1	CASQDPGTANTEAFF
TRBV28	TRBJ2-2	CASSPDPGGELFF
TRBV6-5	TRBJ2-1	CASALAATGSNEQFF
TRBV5-1	TRBJ1-4	CASSLNQPNEKLFF
TRBV5-1	TRBJ2-5	CASSLAETQYF
TRBV5-8	TRBJ1-5	CASSLGRVPINSNQPQHF
TRBV6-6	TRBJ2-7	CASRESQATEQYF
TRBV27	TRBJ2-7	CASSQLIAGPDEQYF
TRBV6-1	TRBJ1-4	CASLPDRGRVEKLFF
TRBV6-1	TRBJ1-2	CATKVEGYTF
TRBV7-3	TRBJ2-2	CASSSGAGGNTGELFF
TRBV18	TRBJ2-2	CASSPMAYTGELFF
TRBV30	TRBJ2-3	CACRQGSTDTQYF
TRBV4-1	TRBJ2-5	CASSQRTGGLETQYF
TRBV11-1	TRBJ2-6	CASSLHWNLPGANVLTF